Below are 25 T cell receptor beta chains sequenced from a single sample in a study of blood T cell repertoires in COVID-19. Using immunoSEQ multiplex PCR, the repertoire was profiled, and TCRdb retains in-frame clones only, with some absent. The top ten hold around 3.5% of the sample, which has about 150,000 clones, 65% to 90% seen once. Sequences were obtained from peripheral blood. All receptors come from a man aged 65-85 years with acute or convalescent COVID-19.

The chain is built from TRBV27 and TRBJ2-5; D is unresolved. The CDR3 totals 13 residues. The V end was cut by 6 bases, the J end by 0 bases, with 8 bases between. Per germline, CDR1 MNHEY and CDR2 SMNVEV (reference sequence). The CDR3 DNA is TGTGCCAGCAGAGAGCTGTACCAAGAGACCCAGTACTTC. It encodes CASRELYQETQYF.

The chain has TRBV11-2 and TRBJ1-1, with TRBD1 identical over 7 bases. The ends lost 5 bases at V and 0 bases at J; junction bases unmatched: 6. CDR3 size: 15 residues. From germline, CDR1 is SGHAT and CDR2 FQNNGV. The CDR3 DNA sequence: TGTGCCAGCAGCCCCCAGGGACAGCTGAACACTGAAGCTTTCTTT. Amino acid sequence: CASSPQGQLNTEAFF.

This chain uses TRBV7-2 with TRBJ1-1, with no clear D. Deletions cut 4 bases from V and 9 bases from J, with 18 bases between. Looked up from germline, CDR1 is SGHTA and CDR2 is FQGNSA. This CDR3 has 14 amino acids. In DNA, the CDR3 is TGTGCCAGCAGCTCCGTCCCGGAGTACCCAAAAGCTTTCTTT. Amino acid sequence: CASSSVPEYPKAFF.

This chain connects TRBV11-3 to TRBJ2-6, with TRBD2 identical over 14 bases. The CDR3 has 22 amino acids. V gave up 0 bases and J gave up 2 bases; unmatched junction bases: 12. CDR1 and CDR2 from the germline V gene are SGHNT and YENEEA. The CDR3 loop reads CASSLEGGTSGRNPPGANVLTF. The CDR3 coding sequence is TGTGCCAGCAGCTTAGAGGGTGGGACTAGCGGGAGAAACCCCCCTGGGGCCAACGTCCTGACTTTC.

V and J are TRBV5-1 and TRBJ2-1; 11 bases match TRBD1. The CDR3 is 16 amino acids. Germline V gene lookup returns CDR1 SGHRS and CDR2 YFSETQ. With 3 bases clipped from V and 3 bases from J, the junction kept 5 bases outside the gene matches. The CDR3 reads CASSSWTGGYYNEQFF. CDR3 in DNA: TGCGCCAGCAGCTCGTGGACAGGGGGCTACTACAATGAGCAGTTCTTC.

The chain couples TRBV3-1 (or the pseudogene TRBV3-2) to TRBJ2-1, with TRBD2 identical over 11 bases. Germline V gene data show CDR1 as LGHDT and CDR2 as YNNKEL (reference sequence). V trimming: 4 bases; J trimming: 4 bases; junction bases outside the gene matches: 3. This CDR3 is built from 15 residues. The CDR3 sequence: CASSLSGRAYNEQFF. The CDR3 DNA follows: TGTGCCAGCAGCCTTAGCGGGAGGGCGTACAATGAGCAGTTCTTC.

The chain employs TRBV6-5 and TRBJ2-3; 7 nucleotides line up with TRBD2. The CDR3 length is 15 residues. V lost 6 bases, J lost 0 bases, and 6 bases stayed unmatched. CDR1 and CDR2 from the germline V gene are MNHEY and SVGAGI. The chain's CDR3 is CASSLLAVSTDTQYF. The CDR3 DNA follows: TGTGCCAGCAGCCTGCTAGCGGTGAGCACAGATACGCAGTATTTT.

The sample holds one count of this clone. This chain connects TRBV30 to TRBJ1-6, with TRBD1 identical over 11 bases. CDR3 length: 15 residues. Losses at the gene ends were 6 bases for V and 7 bases for J; bases not matched to a gene: 8. Germline lookup yields CDR1 GTSNPN and CDR2 SVGIG (reference sequence). CDR3 DNA: TGTGCCTGCCGACACGGGGACAGGGGGAATTCACCCCTCCACTTT. This gives the protein CACRHGDRGNSPLHF.

Here the CDR3 reads CASSLTLRTRFNEQFF. CDR3 DNA sequence: TGTGCCAGCAGCTTAACCCTAAGGACTAGATTCAATGAGCAGTTCTTC. This chain joins TRBV7-3 and TRBJ2-1, with 7 bases lining up with TRBD2. In germline, CDR1 is SGHTA, CDR2 FQGTGA. CDR3 length: 16 amino acids. The J segment lost 6 bases and the V segment lost 0 bases, leaving 8 bases of the junction unmatched. The whole variable domain, remainder taken from reference TRBV7-3 and TRBJ2-1, is GAGVSQTPSNKVTEKGKYVELRCDPISGHTALYWYRQSLGQGPEFLIYFQGTGAADDSGLPNDRFFAVRPEGSVSTLKIQRTERGDSAVYLCASSLTLRTRFNEQFFGPGTRLTVL.

The chain has TRBV7-6 and TRBJ2-1, with 13 positions matching TRBD2. J was trimmed by 4 bases and V by 2 bases; bases with no gene match: 2. This CDR3 is 16 amino acids long. Germline CDR1 SGHVS, CDR2 FNYEAQ. CDR3 in DNA: TGTGCCAGCAGCTTACCGGGACTAGCGGGATACAATGAGCAGTTCTTC. It codes for CASSLPGLAGYNEQFF.

This clone was recorded only once. The chain uses TRBV7-2 and TRBJ1-1, with a possible D match to TRBD1 (6 bases). Deletions cut 2 bases from V and 8 bases from J, with 12 bases between. Germline V gives CDR1 SGHTA, CDR2 FQGNSA. CDR3 length: 13 residues. In DNA form, the CDR3 reads TGTGCCAGCAGCTTAATGGGGGCTGGGGAAGCTTTCTTT. It yields the protein CASSLMGAGEAFF.

The J gene is TRBJ2-1, the V gene TRBV20-1; 10 positions match TRBD2. There are 15 residues in the CDR3. Unmatched junction bases numbered 9, after V lost 3 bases and J lost 7 bases. CDR1 and CDR2 (germline): DFQATT, SNEGSKA (reference sequence). The chain's CDR3 is CSASNLAGVFNEQFF. CDR3 bases: TGCAGTGCTAGTAATCTAGCGGGAGTATTTAATGAGCAGTTCTTC.

The V and J genes are TRBV27 and TRBJ2-7, with D perhaps TRBD1 (6 bases). V was cut by 4 bases and J by 2 bases, with 21 bases left in between. The germline V gene encodes CDR1 MNHEY and CDR2 SMNVEV (reference sequence). The CDR3 length is 17 residues. The CDR3 is CASSSLPGDTQPYEQYF. The DNA for the CDR3 is TGTGCCAGCAGTTCGCTACCAGGGGACACACAGCCCTACGAGCAGTACTTC.

V and J are TRBV9 and TRBJ2-1; TRBD2 matches 8 bases. CDR3 length equals 15 residues. Germline trimming cut 3 bases from V and 2 bases from J; bases unmatched to any gene: 4. Germline loops: CDR1 SGDLS, CDR2 YYNGEE. CDR3 region: CASSAPGLAYNEQFF. CDR3 nucleotides: TGTGCCAGCAGCGCACCGGGACTAGCCTACAATGAGCAGTTCTTC.

The rearrangement links TRBV4-3 to TRBJ1-1, with D possibly being TRBD1 (6 bases). Germline V gene data show CDR1 as LGHNA and CDR2 as YSLEER. The CDR3 has 17 amino acids. V was pared by 0 bases and J by 5 bases, with 19 bases between. CDR3 loop: CASSQDVWGGGRTEAFF. The CDR3 region has the DNA TGCGCCAGCAGCCAAGATGTTTGGGGCGGGGGCAGGACTGAAGCTTTCTTT.

This sequence joins TRBV19 and TRBJ2-3, with D tentatively TRBD2 (6 bases). Per germline, CDR1 LNHDA and CDR2 SQIVND (reference sequence). V lost 4 bases to trimming and J lost 4 bases, with 15 bases between them. The CDR3 has 15 amino acids. The CDR3 protein is CASSRGGAGPDTQYF. The CDR3 region has the DNA TGTGCCAGTAGTAGAGGAGGGGCAGGGCCAGATACGCAGTATTTT.

This clone was recorded only once. This chain connects TRBV14 to TRBJ2-5; D not resolved. The germline CDR1 and CDR2 sequences are SGHDN and FVKESK. The CDR3 is 13 residues long. The ends were cut back, 0 bases at V and 7 bases at J, with 9 bases in the middle. CDR3 region: CASSQDGAGTQYF. The CDR3 bases are TGTGCCAGCAGCCAAGACGGTGCAGGGACCCAGTACTTC.

The J gene is TRBJ2-1, the V gene TRBV5-4; TRBD2 matches at 12 bases. V shed 2 bases, J shed 6 bases, and the junction held 6 bases outside the gene matches. CDR1 is SGHNT, CDR2 YYREEE, per germline (reference sequence). The CDR3 is 16 residues long. This CDR3 reads CASSLSLAGGRNEQFF. The CDR3 nucleotides read TGTGCCAGCAGCTTATCCCTAGCGGGAGGGCGCAATGAGCAGTTCTTC.

V gene TRBV9 combines with J gene TRBJ2-1; TRBD2 matches at 7 bases. V shed 3 bases, J shed 5 bases, and the junction held 11 bases outside the gene matches. This CDR3 is built from 16 residues. Germline V gene lookup returns CDR1 SGDLS and CDR2 YYNGEE. CDR3 nucleotides: TGTGCCAGCAGCGCTCGGACTAGTGCAAACGACAATGAGCAGTTCTTC. Residues: CASSARTSANDNEQFF.

This sequence joins TRBV5-1 and TRBJ2-3; D gene uncertain. The V gene's germline CDR1 is SGHRS and CDR2 YFSETQ. The CDR3 extends over 15 amino acids. V was clipped by 0 bases and J by 2 bases, with 10 bases between them. The CDR3: CASSLAESSTDTQYF. CDR3 sequence (DNA): TGCGCCAGCAGCTTGGCTGAGTCCTCCACAGATACGCAGTATTTT.

This sequence joins TRBV2 and TRBJ1-5; the match to TRBD1 covers 12 bases. Germline V gene lookup returns CDR1 SNHLY and CDR2 FYNNEI. This CDR3 region has 14 residues. Trimming took 6 bases from V and 7 from J; bases not matched to a gene: 4. CDR3 protein: CASSGTGGGQPQHF. Written as DNA, the CDR3 is TGTGCCAGCAGCGGGACAGGGGGCGGGCAGCCCCAGCATTTT.

This clone occurred a few times. The V gene is TRBV18, the J gene TRBJ2-3, with a tentative D call TRBD2 (5 bases). The CDR3 loop spans 13 amino acids. V was pared by 6 bases and J by 5 bases, with 12 bases between. Germline CDR1 is KGHSH and CDR2 is LQKENI. The CDR3 region has the DNA TGTGCCAGCTCGCCCGGAGCGGAAGATACGCAGTATTTT. Encoded protein: CASSPGAEDTQYF.

The J gene is TRBJ2-3, the V gene TRBV7-9, with TRBD1 matching 11 bases. CDR3 length equals 15 residues. Germline CDR1 and CDR2: SEHNR and FQNEAQ (reference sequence). V shed 4 bases and J 4 bases; nucleotides not matched to a gene: 4. The CDR3 bases are TGTGCCAGCAGCTCCGGGACAGGGGGGCCAGATACGCAGTATTTT. Translated, it gives CASSSGTGGPDTQYF.

This chain joins TRBV6-5 and TRBJ2-6; weak D call: TRBD2 (6 bases). Trimming took off 6 bases at V and 0 bases at J, with 9 bases between the two ends. The CDR3 is 15 amino acids. In germline, CDR1 is MNHEY, CDR2 SVGAGI. Written as DNA, the CDR3 is TGTGCCAGCAGGGAGGGGTTCTCTGGGGCCAACGTCCTGACTTTC. This encodes CASREGFSGANVLTF.

The chain is built from TRBV6-5 and TRBJ2-7, with 9 bases identical to TRBD1. Germline loops: CDR1 MNHEY, CDR2 SVGAGI. V gave up 5 bases and J gave up 3 bases; unmatched junction bases: 5. The CDR3 is 14 residues long. DNA of the CDR3: TGTGCCAGCAGTAGGGACAGGGATCTCTACGAGCAGTACTTC. Residues: CASSRDRDLYEQYF.